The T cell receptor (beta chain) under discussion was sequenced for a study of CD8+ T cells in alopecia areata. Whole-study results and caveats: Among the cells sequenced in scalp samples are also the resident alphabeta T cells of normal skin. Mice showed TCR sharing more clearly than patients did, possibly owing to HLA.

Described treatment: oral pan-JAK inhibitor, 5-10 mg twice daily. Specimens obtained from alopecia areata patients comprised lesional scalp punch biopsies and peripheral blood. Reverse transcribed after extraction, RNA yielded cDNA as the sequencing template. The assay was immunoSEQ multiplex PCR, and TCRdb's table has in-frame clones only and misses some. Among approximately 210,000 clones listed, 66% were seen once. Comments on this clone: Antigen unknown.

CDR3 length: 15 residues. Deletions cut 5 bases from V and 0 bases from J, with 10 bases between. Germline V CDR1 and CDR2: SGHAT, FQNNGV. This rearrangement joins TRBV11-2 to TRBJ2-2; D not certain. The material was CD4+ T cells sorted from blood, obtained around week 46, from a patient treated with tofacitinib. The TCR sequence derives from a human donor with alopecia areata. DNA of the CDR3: TGTGCCAGCAGCCGAAGAAATACGAACACCGGGGAGCTGTTTTTT. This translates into CASSRRNTNTGELFF.